This T cell receptor (beta chain) originates from a study of CD8 T cells in ankylosing spondylitis. Broader study findings: Seemingly distinctive of ankylosing spondylitis blood was a TCR beta motif formed by eight highly homologous variants. Reactive arthritis synovial fluid and blood previously showed some of these motif variants.

The length of the CDR3 is 16 residues. Germline V gives CDR1 MNHEY, CDR2 SVGAGI. Trimming left V 3 bases short and J 7 bases short, with 22 bases between. Making the TCR beta libraries involved quantitative 5'-RACE with molecular barcodes. MiXCR, applied by TCRdb to the 5' RACE reads, yields one record per CDR3 protein. The sample has about 360,000 distinct CDR3 sequences; more than 20% are singletons. This clonotype turned up a few times. Its antigen remains unknown. The genes are TRBV6-5 and TRBJ2-7; D is perhaps TRBD1 (5 bases). Sample: blood, either unsorted or a sorted T cell fraction (not recorded which). The sequence was collected from a male donor with ankylosing spondylitis or in good health (not recorded which). The CDR3 nucleotides read TGTGCCAGCAGTTATCACGCCCTCCAGGGTCCAGGAGAGCAGTACTTC. It is translated as CASSYHALQGPGEQYF.